A single sample gave rise to the 15 T cell receptor beta chains below, sequenced in a study of Graves' ophthalmopathy and Graves' hyperthyroidism. CDR3 regions of TCR beta were amplified from RNA transcripts. First-round RT-PCR with HTBI primers preceded a second-round multiplex PCR. From the multiplex PCR reads, TCRdb called clonotypes with MiXCR, one entry per CDR3 protein. The data show about 210,000 distinct CDR3 sequences, with 25% to 30% seen just once and 9.1% held by the top ten. The sequenced sample was peripheral blood. The origin of the receptors is a middle-aged man with Graves' ophthalmopathy.

This clonotype was seen ten or more times. This chain connects TRBV3-1 to TRBJ2-2; D is unclear. With 3 bases removed from V and 5 bases from J, the gap between germline ends came to 7 bases. Germline loops: CDR1 LGHDT, CDR2 YNNKEL (reference sequence). The CDR3 covers 13 residues. The CDR3 DNA is TGTGCCAGCAGCCAGGTCGAGACCGGGGAGCTGTTTTTT. It specifies CASSQVETGELFF.

This clonotype has a count of ten or more. The genes are TRBV20-1 and TRBJ2-7; the D gene is possibly TRBD1 (6 bases). V dropped 2 bases and J dropped 3 bases, with 20 bases sitting between them. The CDR3 totals 16 residues. The germline V gene encodes CDR1 DFQATT and CDR2 SNEGSKA (reference sequence). The CDR3 reads CSARLSHRDTDYEQYF. The DNA for the CDR3 is TGCAGTGCTAGACTCTCGCACCGGGACACTGACTACGAGCAGTACTTC.

This clonotype was seen repeatedly, ten times or more. The J gene is TRBJ1-1, the V gene TRBV6-5; D is unresolved. Looked up from germline, CDR1 is MNHEY and CDR2 is SVGAGI. V was shortened by 7 bases and J by 5 bases, with 11 bases between the two germline ends. The CDR3 totals 12 residues. In nucleotides, the CDR3 is TGTGCCAGCATGTCCCGGTCTACTGAAGCTTTCTTT. This encodes CASMSRSTEAFF.

J is TRBJ1-5 and V is TRBV6-1; 10 bases agree with TRBD1. CDR1 MNHNS and CDR2 SASEGT come from the germline V gene. Trimming took 6 bases from V and 4 from J; bases not matched to a gene: 3. This CDR3 has 14 residues. CDR3 DNA sequence: TGTGCCAGCAGGGGACAGGGGAATAATCAGCCCCAGCATTTT. It yields the protein CASRGQGNNQPQHF.

In its sample, this clonotype was seen many times. This rearrangement joins TRBV12-3 or TRBV12-4 to TRBJ1-1; 9 positions match TRBD1. V dropped 4 bases and J dropped 5; count of bases not matched to a gene: 2. The CDR3 length is 13 residues. CDR3 in DNA: TGTGCCAGCAGTTCCGGGACAGGGACTGAAGCTTTCTTT. This codes for CASSSGTGTEAFF.

At least ten counts were recorded for this clonotype. The genes are TRBV28 and TRBJ2-7, with D uncertain. The V gene's germline CDR1 is MDHEN and CDR2 SYDVKM. Trimming stripped 2 bases from V and 3 bases from J, with 11 bases between. The CDR3 contains 14 residues. CDR3 sequence (DNA): TGTGCCAGCAGTTTACCCCTTAACAACTACGAGCAGTACTTC. Protein: CASSLPLNNYEQYF.

This clonotype has ten or more counts. This chain connects TRBV19 to TRBJ1-5, with TRBD1 identical over 9 bases. This CDR3 region has 15 residues. Losses at the gene ends were 1 base for V and 7 bases for J; bases not matched to a gene: 5. From germline, CDR1 is LNHDA and CDR2 SQIVND (reference sequence). CDR3 sequence (DNA): TGTGCCAGTAGTATAGGAGGACAGGGGTGGCAGCCCCAGCATTTT. It encodes CASSIGGQGWQPQHF. Supplemented by reference TRBV19 and TRBJ1-5, the full variable domain reads DGGITQSPKYLFRKEGQNVTLSCEQNLNHDAMYWYRQDPGQGLRLIYYSQIVNDFQKGDIAEGYSVSREKKESFPLTVTSAQKNPTAFYLCASSIGGQGWQPQHFGDGTRLSIL.

Many counts were recorded for this clonotype. The rearrangement joins TRBV15 to TRBJ1-1, with D possibly being TRBD1 (5 bases). The germline CDR1 and CDR2 sequences are LNHNV and YYDKDF (reference sequence). CDR3 length: 14 amino acids. Between the trimmed V and J ends, which lost 0 bases and 0 bases, there was a span of 5 bases. The CDR3 DNA reads as TGTGCCACCAGCAGAGAAGGGGTGAACACTGAAGCTTTCTTT. Translating gives CATSREGVNTEAFF.

At least ten counts were recorded for this clonotype. The chain links TRBV6-2 or TRBV6-3 to TRBJ1-4; no clear D. CDR3 length: 15 amino acids. V shed 7 bases and J shed 6 bases, with 18 bases lying between them. CDR1 and CDR2 from the germline V gene are MNHEY and SVGEGT. The CDR3 loop is CASKVFGLADEKLFF. CDR3 bases: TGTGCCAGCAAGGTATTTGGACTTGCAGATGAAAAACTGTTTTTT.

This clonotype was detected ten times or more. The CDR3 spells CAIREGGKDQPQHF. Written as DNA, the CDR3 is TGTGCCATCAGGGAAGGGGGGAAAGATCAGCCCCAGCATTTT. This chain connects TRBV10-3 to TRBJ1-5, with a possible D match to TRBD1 (6 bases). The CDR3 has 14 amino acids. Germline lookup yields CDR1 ENHRY and CDR2 SYGVKD. Trimming shortened V by 6 bases and J by 5 bases, and 14 bases separated the two germline ends.

This clonotype has a count of ten or more. The chain couples TRBV6-5 to TRBJ1-1; D gene ambiguous. There are 15 residues in the CDR3. Trimming stripped 3 bases from V and 1 base from J, with 12 bases between. Germline V gives CDR1 MNHEY, CDR2 SVGAGI. This CDR3 reads CASSYYVDWNTEAFF. CDR3 coding DNA: TGTGCCAGCAGTTATTATGTAGACTGGAACACTGAAGCTTTCTTT.

This clonotype was recorded at least ten times. The chain couples TRBV19 to TRBJ2-4; unclear D gene. CDR3 length: 15 amino acids. CDR1 and CDR2 (germline): LNHDA, SQIVND (reference sequence). V lost 3 bases and J 0 bases, leaving 9 bases between the germline ends. In nucleotides, the CDR3 is TGTGCCAGTAGTATTAAGATGCTAGCCAAAAACATTCAGTACTTC. This encodes CASSIKMLAKNIQYF.

This chain links TRBV20-1 with TRBJ1-1; D unclear. Germline lookup yields CDR1 DFQATT and CDR2 SNEGSKA (reference sequence). Trimming shortened V by 1 base and J by 3 bases, and 9 bases separated the two germline ends. The CDR3 runs 13 residues. CDR3 region: CSARVVGDTEAFF. The CDR3 bases are TGCAGTGCTAGAGTCGTCGGGGACACTGAAGCTTTCTTT.

This clonotype has only a few counts. The chain links TRBV6-2 or TRBV6-3 to TRBJ2-7, with TRBD1 matching 9 bases. The CDR3 consists of 14 residues. Trimming removed 6 bases from V and 7 bases from J; junction bases left unmatched: 10. The germline V gene has CDR1 MNHEY and CDR2 SVGEGT. The CDR3, as DNA: TGTGCCAGCAGCACCACAGGGGGCCCCGGTGAGCAGTACTTC. This gives the protein CASSTTGGPGEQYF.

This clonotype was counted ten times or more. The chain's CDR3 is CASSTDVENIQYF. DNA for the CDR3: TGTGCCAGCAGCACGGACGTCGAGAACATTCAGTACTTC. V is TRBV9 and J is TRBJ2-4; D is unclear. The CDR3 has 13 amino acids. Germline V gene sequence: CDR1 SGDLS, CDR2 YYNGEE. V shed 4 bases and J shed 7 bases, with 12 bases lying between them.